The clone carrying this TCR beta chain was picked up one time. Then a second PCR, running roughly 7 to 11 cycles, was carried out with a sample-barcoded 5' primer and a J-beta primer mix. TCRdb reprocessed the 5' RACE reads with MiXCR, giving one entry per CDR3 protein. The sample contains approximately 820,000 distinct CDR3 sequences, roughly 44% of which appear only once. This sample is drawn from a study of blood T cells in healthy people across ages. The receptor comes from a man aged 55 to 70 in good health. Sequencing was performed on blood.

The CDR3 spells CASSAHEGDYTGELFF. The DNA of the CDR3 is TGTGCCAGCAGCGCCCACGAAGGGGATTACACCGGGGAGCTGTTTTTT. The chain has TRBV9 and TRBJ2-2; possible D gene TRBD1, 5 bases. This CDR3 comprises 16 residues. Trimming left V 3 bases short and J 3 bases short, with 15 bases between. CDR1 is SGDLS and CDR2 is YYNGEE in the germline V gene.